This T cell receptor beta chain was obtained from a study of T cell repertoires in cytomegalovirus infection. Whole-study context: Public TCR beta signature analysis indicated the presence of both CMV infection and matching HLA type. Whole-study findings and limits: Individuals carrying CMV plus the relevant HLA were identified by cumulative frequency of public TCR beta families. CMV-specific TCR beta clonotypes restricted by HLA-C dominated the ex vivo response.

This clonotype was found many times. Its target is not known. Germline values: CDR1 MNHEY, CDR2 SVGAGI. Trimming took 5 bases from V and 1 from J, leaving 14 bases between them. The CDR3 sequence is 16 residues long. TCRdb fed the reads into MiXCR, producing one record per CDR3 protein. There are 300,000 or so distinct CDR3 sequences in the sample; around 9.6% occur only once, and about 2.3% lies in the top ten. The clonotype was recovered from a human donor in good health (CMV status not recorded). Some clones in this sample may be carry-over from other donors' samples. Sample: PBMCs. The V call is TRBV6-5, the J call TRBJ2-2; D gene unclear. CDR3 residues: CASSPIGPRNTGELFF. For the CDR3, the DNA is TGTGCCAGCAGTCCGATTGGACCGCGGAACACCGGGGAGCTGTTTTTT.